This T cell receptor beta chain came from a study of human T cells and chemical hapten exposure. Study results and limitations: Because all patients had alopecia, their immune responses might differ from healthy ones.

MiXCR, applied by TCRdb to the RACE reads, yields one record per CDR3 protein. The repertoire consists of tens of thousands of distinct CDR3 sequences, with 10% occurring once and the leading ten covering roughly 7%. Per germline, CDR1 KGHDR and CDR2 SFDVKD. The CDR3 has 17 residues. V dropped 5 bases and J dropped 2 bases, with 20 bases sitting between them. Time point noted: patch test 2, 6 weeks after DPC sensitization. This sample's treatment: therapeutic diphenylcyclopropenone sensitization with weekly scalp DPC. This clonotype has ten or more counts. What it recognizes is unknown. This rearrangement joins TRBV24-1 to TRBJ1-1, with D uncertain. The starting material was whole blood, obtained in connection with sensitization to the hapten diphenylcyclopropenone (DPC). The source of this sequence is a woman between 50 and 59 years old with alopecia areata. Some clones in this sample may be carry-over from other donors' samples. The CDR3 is CATSAITPHLGNTEAFF. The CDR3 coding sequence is TGTGCCACCAGTGCTATAACTCCTCACCTGGGAAACACTGAAGCTTTCTTT.